The clone carrying this T cell receptor beta chain has a handful of counts. The antigen remains undetermined. This sample was taken from a study of shared clonotypes between healthy human individuals. Study results and caveats: Estimated richness was generally greater in naive than memory subsets.

Replicate PCRs run on sorted subsets employed 200 ng DNA, around 27,000 T cell genomes. TCRdb keeps only in-frame clones here, not all; method: immunoSEQ multiplex PCR. The table includes some 2,500,000 clones, roughly 93% detected once. Healthy HIV-negative adults with no recent acute infections or vaccinations were recruited as donors. This receptor was obtained from a young man in good health. Some clones in this sample may be carry-over from other donors' samples. The specimen sequenced was naive CD4+ T cells from PBMCs. Subset given: CD45RA+ positively selected.

The CDR3 DNA sequence: TGCGCCAGCAGCGAACCCCAAGCAGGGGGCTACACCTTC. Encoded protein: CASSEPQAGGYTF. V is TRBV5-1 and J is TRBJ1-2; possible D gene TRBD1, 5 bases. There are 13 residues in the CDR3. Per the germline V gene, CDR1 is SGHRS and CDR2 is YFSETQ. The V end lost 4 bases, the J end lost 8 bases, and 15 bases lay between the germline ends.